This TCR beta chain was sequenced for a study of CD8 T cells in Susac syndrome (dated by TCRdb to between 2018 and 2021). With respect to the entire study: Of the Susac syndrome patients who were sequenced, 8 or 9 were in clinical remission while five or six had clinically active disease. At blood withdrawal, Susac syndrome patients were either therapy-naive, taking corticosteroids (in some cases with IVIg as well), or taking IVIg alone. The study used repertoire sequencing to test whether antigen drove CD8+ T cell activation and differentiation in Susac syndrome. The study compared CD8+ T cell repertoire clonality among 12 healthy donors, about 14 Susac syndrome patients and fewer than 19 multiple sclerosis patients.

What the research found in general, with its limitations: Clonal expansion was observed in Susac syndrome CD8+ repertoires, with the highest expansion in CD8+ TEMRA cells and greater expansion in clinically active than in remitting patients. Some 15 Susac-specific public clones were identified in the total CD8+ repertoire, and roughly five Susac-specific public clones were identified in the CD8+ TEMRA repertoire. The study acknowledged that relatively few individuals were included in the TCR sequencing and HLA analysis.

Peripheral blood CD8+ and CD4+ T cells from healthy donors, Susac syndrome patients and multiple sclerosis patients were profiled by high-throughput TCR beta sequencing. The Susac syndrome patients fulfilled recently defined diagnostic criteria for either definite or probable disease. Bulk CD8+ and CD4+ T cells were purified by magnetic negative isolation, whereas CD8+ TEMRA cells were enriched by FACS. Blood was drawn into EDTA tubes, processed within 24 hours, and PBMCs were isolated by density gradient centrifugation. PBMCs intended for TCR sequencing were cryopreserved in liquid nitrogen and were subsequently thawed in a 37 degrees C water bath. The sorted or isolated CD4+, CD8+ and CD8+ TEMRA cells reached a purity of at least 90%. Concerning this clonotype itself: The specificity of this receptor is unknown. Per-base quality was not reported, and no clone a single base away is much larger than it.

RNA was extracted using the RNeasy kit, and roughly 0.45 to 1 microgram was reverse transcribed with random hexamers. TCR beta CDR3 regions were amplified with the immunoSEQ multiplex PCR assay covering 54 Vbeta and 13 Jbeta segments. To correct PCR amplification bias, a synthetic template baseline was used for both primer optimization and computational correction. The source study handled its data this way. Reads were annotated to V, D and J genes according to IMGT and were analyzed with immunoSEQ Analyzer, with only productive sequences retained. To calculate clonality, Shannon entropy was normalized by log2 of the number of productive unique sequences and then subtracted from one. For each patient and control, public and private clones were evaluated among the 100 most prevalent clones. Clones were defined as Susac-specific when absent from the healthy and MS cohorts, from over 950 published viral clones and from other ImmuneACCESS disease sequences. In-frame beta chains were kept once TCRdb had trimmed the public reads at Q25 with fastp and called clones with MiXCR. Entries that share a CDR3 protein sequence are merged under the most common genes and DNA. These V and J calls originate from TCRdb's pipeline instead of the authors' own analysis. The sample has 84,000 or so distinct CDR3 sequences on record, approximately 95% of them singletons. The ten most abundant clones make up 0.45% to 0.5% of the sample.

The V and J ends are trimmed by 4 bases and 10 bases, leaving 20 bases between them. The germline V gene (reference sequence) gives CDR1 as PRHDT and CDR2 as FYEKMQ. The CDR3 starts with the cysteine, ends with the phenylalanine, and has 15 residues. Only CDR3 DNA remains: 45 bases, in frame from the first base. The chain uses TRBV13 and TRBJ2-1; matching of 8 bases hints at TRBD1 as the D gene. The sequenced sample was CD8+ T cells from PBMCs. This clonotype was obtained from a human donor with Susac syndrome. For the CDR3, the sequence is CASSSPAGQVREQFF. The nucleotides are TGTGCCAGCAGCTCCCCAGCGGGACAGGTGAGAGAGCAGTTCTTC.